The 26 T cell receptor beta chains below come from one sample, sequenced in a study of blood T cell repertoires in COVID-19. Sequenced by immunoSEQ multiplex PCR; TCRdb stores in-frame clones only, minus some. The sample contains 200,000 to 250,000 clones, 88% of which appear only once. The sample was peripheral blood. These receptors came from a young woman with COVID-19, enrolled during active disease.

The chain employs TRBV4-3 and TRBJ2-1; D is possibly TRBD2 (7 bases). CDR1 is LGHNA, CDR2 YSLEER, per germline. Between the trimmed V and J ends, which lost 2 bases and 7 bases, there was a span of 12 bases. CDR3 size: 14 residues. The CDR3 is CASSQSEGGNEQFF. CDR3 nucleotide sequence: TGCGCCAGCAGCCAAAGTGAGGGGGGGAATGAGCAGTTCTTC.

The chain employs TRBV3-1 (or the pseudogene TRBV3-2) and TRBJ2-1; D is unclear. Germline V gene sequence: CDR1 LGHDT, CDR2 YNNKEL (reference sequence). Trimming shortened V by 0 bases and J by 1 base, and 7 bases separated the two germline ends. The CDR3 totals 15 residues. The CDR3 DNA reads TGTGCCAGCAGCCAAGAGTACTCGTCCTACAATGAGCAGTTCTTC. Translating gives CASSQEYSSYNEQFF.

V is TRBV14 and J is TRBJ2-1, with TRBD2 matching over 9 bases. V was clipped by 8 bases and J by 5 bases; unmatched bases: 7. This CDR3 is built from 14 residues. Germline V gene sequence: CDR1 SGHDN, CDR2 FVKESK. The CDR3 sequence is CASSRASGNNEQFF. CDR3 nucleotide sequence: TGTGCCAGCTCGAGGGCTAGCGGGAACAATGAGCAGTTCTTC.

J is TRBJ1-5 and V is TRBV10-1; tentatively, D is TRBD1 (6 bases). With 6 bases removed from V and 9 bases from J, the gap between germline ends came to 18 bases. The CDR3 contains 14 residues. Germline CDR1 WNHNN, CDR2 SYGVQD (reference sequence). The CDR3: CASRPGHRIRPQHF. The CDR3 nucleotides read TGCGCCAGCAGGCCGGGACACAGAATCAGGCCCCAGCATTTT.

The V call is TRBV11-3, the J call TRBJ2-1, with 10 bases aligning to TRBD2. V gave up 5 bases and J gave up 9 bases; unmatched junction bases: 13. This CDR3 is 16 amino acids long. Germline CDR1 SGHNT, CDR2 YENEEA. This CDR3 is CASSPSGLAGVVEQFF. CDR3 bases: TGTGCCAGCAGCCCATCGGGGCTAGCGGGAGTTGTTGAGCAGTTCTTC.

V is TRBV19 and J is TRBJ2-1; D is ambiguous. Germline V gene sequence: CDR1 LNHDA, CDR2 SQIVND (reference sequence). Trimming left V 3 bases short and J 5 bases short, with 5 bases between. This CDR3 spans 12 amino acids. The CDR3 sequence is CASSIPDNEQFF. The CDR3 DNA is TGTGCCAGTAGTATCCCGGACAATGAGCAGTTCTTC.

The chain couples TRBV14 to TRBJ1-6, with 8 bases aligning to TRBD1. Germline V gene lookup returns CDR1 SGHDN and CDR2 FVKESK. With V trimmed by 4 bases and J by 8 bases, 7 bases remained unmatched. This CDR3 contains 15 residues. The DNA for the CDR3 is TGTGCCAGCAGCCCCGACAGGGGTTTTTATTCACCCCTCCACTTT. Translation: CASSPDRGFYSPLHF. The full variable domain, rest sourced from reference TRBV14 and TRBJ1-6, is EAGVTQFPSHSVIEKGQTVTLRCDPISGHDNLYWYRRVMGKEIKFLLHFVKESKQDESGMPNNRFLAERTGGTYSTLKVQPAELEDSGVYFCASSPDRGFYSPLHFGNGTRLTVT.

The CDR3 bases are TGTGCCAGCAGTGCCCAGAAGTCTAATGAAAAACTGTTTTTT. This codes for CASSAQKSNEKLFF. The V gene is TRBV25-1, the J gene TRBJ1-4; D gene ambiguous. CDR1 is MGHDK and CDR2 is SYGVNS in the germline V gene. CDR3 length equals 14 residues. Trimming removed 4 bases at V and 3 bases at J, with 9 bases between.

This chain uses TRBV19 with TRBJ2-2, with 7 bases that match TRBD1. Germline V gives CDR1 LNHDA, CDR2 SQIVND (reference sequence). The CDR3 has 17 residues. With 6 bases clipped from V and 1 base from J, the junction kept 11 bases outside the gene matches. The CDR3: CASSALDRRLNTGELFF. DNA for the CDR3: TGTGCCAGTAGCGCCCTGGACAGGCGACTGAACACCGGGGAGCTGTTTTTT.

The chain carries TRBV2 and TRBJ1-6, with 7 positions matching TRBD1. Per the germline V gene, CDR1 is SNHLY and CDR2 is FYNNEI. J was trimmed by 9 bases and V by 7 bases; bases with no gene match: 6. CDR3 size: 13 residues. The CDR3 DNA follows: TGTGCCAGCAAAGGGGGCAGCAGTTCACCCCTCCACTTT. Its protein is CASKGGSSSPLHF.

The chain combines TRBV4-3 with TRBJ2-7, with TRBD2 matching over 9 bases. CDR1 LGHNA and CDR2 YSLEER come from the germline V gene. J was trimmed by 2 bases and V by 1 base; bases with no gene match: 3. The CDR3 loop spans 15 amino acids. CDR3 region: CASSQGAGGTYEQYF. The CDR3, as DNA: TGCGCCAGCAGCCAAGGGGCGGGGGGGACCTACGAGCAGTACTTC.

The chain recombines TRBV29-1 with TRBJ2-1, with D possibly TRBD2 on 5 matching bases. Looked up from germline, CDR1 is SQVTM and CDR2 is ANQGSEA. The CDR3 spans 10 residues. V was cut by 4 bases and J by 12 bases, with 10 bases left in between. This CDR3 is CSVGRTLQFF. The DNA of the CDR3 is TGCAGCGTTGGCCGGACTTTGCAGTTCTTC.

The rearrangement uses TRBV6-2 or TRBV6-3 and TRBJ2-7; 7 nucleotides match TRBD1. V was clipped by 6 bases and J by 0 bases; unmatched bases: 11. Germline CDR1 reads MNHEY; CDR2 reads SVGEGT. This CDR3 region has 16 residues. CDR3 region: CASSFTETGSSYEQYF. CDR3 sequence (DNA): TGTGCCAGCAGCTTCACGGAGACAGGGAGCTCCTACGAGCAGTACTTC.

The CDR3 spells CASSGRVSGTGYNEQFF. CDR3 sequence (DNA): TGTGCCAGCAGCGGAAGAGTTTCTGGGACAGGTTACAATGAGCAGTTCTTC. V is TRBV3-1 (or the pseudogene TRBV3-2) and J is TRBJ2-1, with 8 bases matching TRBD1. The CDR3 is made up of 17 amino acids. Germline V gene sequence: CDR1 LGHDT, CDR2 YNNKEL (reference sequence). With 5 bases clipped from V and 4 bases from J, the junction kept 13 bases outside the gene matches.

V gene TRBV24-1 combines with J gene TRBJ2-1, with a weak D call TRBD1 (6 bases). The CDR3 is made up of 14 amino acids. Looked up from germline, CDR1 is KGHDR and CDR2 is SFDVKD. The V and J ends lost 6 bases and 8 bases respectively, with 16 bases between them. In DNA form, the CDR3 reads TGTGCCACCAGTAGGGCAGGGGAGACTCATGAGCAGTTCTTC. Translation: CATSRAGETHEQFF.

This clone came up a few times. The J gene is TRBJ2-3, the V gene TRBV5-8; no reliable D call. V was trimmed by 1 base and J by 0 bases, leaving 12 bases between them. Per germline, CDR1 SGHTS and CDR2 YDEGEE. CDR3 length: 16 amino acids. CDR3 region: CASSLLITESTDTQYF. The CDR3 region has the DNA TGTGCCAGCAGCTTGTTAATAACAGAAAGCACAGATACGCAGTATTTT.

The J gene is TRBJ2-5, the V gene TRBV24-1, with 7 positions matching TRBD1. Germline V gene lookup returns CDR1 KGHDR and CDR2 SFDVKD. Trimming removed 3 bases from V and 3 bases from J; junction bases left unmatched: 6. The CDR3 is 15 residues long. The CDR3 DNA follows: TGTGCCACCAGTGATGGCGGGCAGGGGGAAGAGACCCAGTACTTC. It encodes CATSDGGQGEETQYF.

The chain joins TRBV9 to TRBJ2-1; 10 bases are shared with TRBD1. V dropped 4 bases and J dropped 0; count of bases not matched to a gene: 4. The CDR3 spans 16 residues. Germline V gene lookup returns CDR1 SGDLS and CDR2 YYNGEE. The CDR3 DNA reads TGTGCCAGCAGCCCTAGGACAGGGGGCTCCTACAATGAGCAGTTCTTC. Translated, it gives CASSPRTGGSYNEQFF.

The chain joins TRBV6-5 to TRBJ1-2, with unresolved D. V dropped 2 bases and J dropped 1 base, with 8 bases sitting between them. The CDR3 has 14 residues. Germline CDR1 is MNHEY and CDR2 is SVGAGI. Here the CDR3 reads CASSYLGDNYGYTF. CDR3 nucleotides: TGTGCCAGCAGTTACCTTGGAGATAACTATGGCTACACCTTC.

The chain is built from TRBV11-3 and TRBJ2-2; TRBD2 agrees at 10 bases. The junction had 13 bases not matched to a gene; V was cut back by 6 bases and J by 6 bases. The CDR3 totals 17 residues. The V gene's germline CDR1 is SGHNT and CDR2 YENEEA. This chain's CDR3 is CASSPRSGRAGSGELFF. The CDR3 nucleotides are TGTGCCAGCAGTCCCCGAAGCGGGAGGGCCGGGTCCGGGGAGCTGTTTTTT.

CDR3 DNA sequence: TGTGCCAGCAGCGTACTACTAGCGGGAGAGGTCAATGAGCAGTTCTTC. It codes for CASSVLLAGEVNEQFF. The rearrangement uses TRBV9 and TRBJ2-1; 11 nucleotides match TRBD2. The CDR3 is 16 amino acids. V lost 1 base and J lost 6; bases outside the gene matches: 6. CDR1 and CDR2 from the germline V gene are SGDLS and YYNGEE.

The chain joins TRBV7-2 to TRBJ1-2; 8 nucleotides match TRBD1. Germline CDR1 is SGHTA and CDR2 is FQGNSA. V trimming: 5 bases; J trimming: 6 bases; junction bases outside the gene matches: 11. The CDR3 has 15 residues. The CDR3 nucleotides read TGTGCCAGCAGCGTGAGCAGGGGGCCTCTCCATGGCTACACCTTC. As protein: CASSVSRGPLHGYTF.

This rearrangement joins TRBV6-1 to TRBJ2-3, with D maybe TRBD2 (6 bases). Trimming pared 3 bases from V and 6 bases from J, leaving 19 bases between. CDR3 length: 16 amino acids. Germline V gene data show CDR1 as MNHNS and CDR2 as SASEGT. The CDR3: CASSERGGGTVDTQYF. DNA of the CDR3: TGTGCCAGCAGTGAGCGGGGTGGAGGGACGGTCGATACGCAGTATTTT.

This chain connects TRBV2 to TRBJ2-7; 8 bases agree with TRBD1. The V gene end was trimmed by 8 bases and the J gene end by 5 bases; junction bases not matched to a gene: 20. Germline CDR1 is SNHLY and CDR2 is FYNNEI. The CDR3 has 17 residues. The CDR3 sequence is CASLESAGGVWKNEQYV. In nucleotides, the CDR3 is TGTGCCAGCCTTGAAAGCGCAGGGGGCGTGTGGAAGAACGAGCAGTACGTC.

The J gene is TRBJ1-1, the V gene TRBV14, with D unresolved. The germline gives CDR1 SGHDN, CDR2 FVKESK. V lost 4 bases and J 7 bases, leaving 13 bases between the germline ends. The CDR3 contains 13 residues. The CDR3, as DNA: TGTGCCAGCAGCCCGTGGGAGATTGATGAAGCTTTCTTT. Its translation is CASSPWEIDEAFF.

CDR3 nucleotide sequence: TGTGCCAGCAGCTTAGTCCGTCAGCCCCAGCATTTT. Translation: CASSLVRQPQHF. The chain employs TRBV7-2 and TRBJ1-5; D not resolved. Germline V lookup: CDR1 SGHTA, CDR2 FQGNSA. Trimming left V 1 base short and J 6 bases short, with 4 bases between. The CDR3 is made up of 12 amino acids.